One sample yielded the 17 T cell receptor beta chains listed below, sequenced in a study of CD8+ T cells in alopecia areata. The treatment was: oral pan-JAK inhibitor, 5-10 mg twice daily. Sequencing templates came from extracted RNA that was reverse transcribed into cDNA. Using immunoSEQ multiplex PCR, the repertoire was profiled, and TCRdb retains in-frame clones only, with some absent. The sample includes 180,000 or so clones, 50% to 75% seen only once; the top ten take about a sixth. This sample comprised CD4+ T cells sorted from blood, obtained at approximately week 56, from a patient treated with tofacitinib. The receptors originated from a human donor with alopecia areata.

The chain links TRBV11-2 to TRBJ2-3, with 11 bases aligning to TRBD2. CDR1 is SGHAT and CDR2 is FQNNGV in the germline V gene. The CDR3 covers 17 residues. The J segment lost 6 bases and the V segment lost 4 bases, leaving 12 bases of the junction unmatched. The chain's CDR3 is CASSSRLAGTLGDTQYF. In DNA, the CDR3 is TGTGCCAGCAGCTCTAGACTAGCGGGGACCCTCGGCGATACGCAGTATTTT.

The gene calls are TRBV18 and TRBJ2-7, with a tentative D call TRBD1 (6 bases). The V end was cut by 6 bases, the J end by 7 bases, with 19 bases between. CDR1 and CDR2 (germline): KGHSH, LQKENI. The CDR3 spans 14 residues. This chain's CDR3 is CASSHGQPTGEQYF. The CDR3 bases are TGTGCCAGCTCGCACGGACAGCCCACGGGGGAGCAGTACTTC.

The chain uses TRBV5-1 and TRBJ1-1; D call uncertain. The V and J ends lost 4 bases and 4 bases respectively, with 17 bases between them. CDR3 size: 15 residues. The germline CDR1 and CDR2 sequences are SGHRS and YFSETQ. The CDR3 nucleotides read TGCGCCAGCAGCACAACCGACCACCCGGGCACTGAAGCTTTCTTT. It yields the protein CASSTTDHPGTEAFF.

This clone was seen a handful of times. The chain combines TRBV29-1 with TRBJ2-7; no clear D. The length of the CDR3 is 13 residues. V was pared by 3 bases and J by 1 base, with 10 bases between. The germline CDR1 and CDR2 sequences are SQVTM and ANQGSEA. CDR3 protein: CSVDLSGSYEQYF. The CDR3 coding sequence is TGCAGCGTTGACCTGTCAGGTTCCTACGAGCAGTACTTC.

The chain employs TRBV27 and TRBJ1-6, with 8 bases matching TRBD1. The V and J ends lost 5 bases and 0 bases, in that order; junction bases with no gene match: 12. Germline CDR1 reads MNHEY; CDR2 reads SMNVEV (reference sequence). The CDR3 has 19 amino acids. CDR3 region: CASSPRQGRALSYNSPLHF. The CDR3 coding sequence is TGTGCCAGCAGTCCACGACAGGGGAGGGCTCTCTCCTATAATTCACCCCTCCACTTT.

This chain joins TRBV5-1 and TRBJ2-1, with TRBD1 as a possible D gene (6 bases). V gave up 2 bases and J gave up 10 bases, with 10 bases separating them. This CDR3 region has 12 residues. The germline CDR1 and CDR2 sequences are SGHRS and YFSETQ. This chain's CDR3 is CASSFTGQEQFF. CDR3 sequence (DNA): TGCGCCAGCAGCTTCACAGGGCAGGAGCAGTTCTTC.

The V gene is TRBV5-1, the J gene TRBJ2-7, with 13 bases lining up with TRBD2. The V gene's germline CDR1 is SGHRS and CDR2 YFSETQ. The V gene end was trimmed by 3 bases and the J gene end by 2 bases; junction bases not matched to a gene: 2. The CDR3 has 15 amino acids. The DNA of the CDR3 is TGCGCCAGCAGCTACACTAGCGGGGGGGCCTACGAGCAGTACTTC. This codes for CASSYTSGGAYEQYF. Drawing the rest from reference TRBV5-1 and TRBJ2-7, the complete variable domain is KAGVTQTPRYLIKTRGQQVTLSCSPISGHRSVSWYQQTPGQGLQFLFEYFSETQRNKGNFPGRFSGRQFSNSRSEMNVSTLELGDSALYLCASSYTSGGAYEQYFGPGTRLTVT.

In its sample, this clone was seen once. The gene calls are TRBV19 and TRBJ1-2; D is undetermined. Trimming stripped 6 bases from V and 7 bases from J, with 12 bases between. The CDR3 runs 12 residues. Germline assignment: CDR1 LNHDA and CDR2 SQIVND (reference sequence). The CDR3 reads CASSPNGRGYTF. In DNA form, the CDR3 reads TGTGCCAGTAGCCCTAACGGTCGTGGCTACACCTTC.

The chain couples TRBV29-1 to TRBJ2-3; 12 bases are a match to TRBD2. The germline V gene has CDR1 SQVTM and CDR2 ANQGSEA. The V gene end was trimmed by 3 bases and the J gene end by 2 bases; junction bases not matched to a gene: 9. The CDR3 has 17 amino acids. CDR3 loop: CSVDDLAGGLVTDTQYF. The CDR3 DNA reads as TGCAGCGTTGATGACCTAGCGGGGGGGCTGGTCACAGATACGCAGTATTTT.

In this sample, this clone turned up a few times. The J gene is TRBJ2-3, the V gene TRBV28; the D gene is possibly TRBD2 (6 bases). V lost 6 bases, J lost 3 bases, and 13 bases lay in between. The germline V gene encodes CDR1 MDHEN and CDR2 SYDVKM. There are 14 residues in the CDR3. For the CDR3, the DNA is TGTGCCAGCAGCCCGCCGACTAGGACAGATACGCAGTATTTT. Its translation: CASSPPTRTDTQYF.

This clone was detected only a few times. The rearrangement joins TRBV7-9 to TRBJ2-5; 11 bases line up with TRBD1. V lost 6 bases, J lost 2 bases, and 14 bases stayed unmatched. The CDR3 totals 18 residues. Germline values: CDR1 SEHNR, CDR2 FQNEAQ (reference sequence). The CDR3 DNA follows: TGTGCCAGCAGTCGGGACAGGGGGAATTCGCTTGTACAAGAGACCCAGTACTTC. Translating gives CASSRDRGNSLVQETQYF.

The chain joins TRBV23-1 to TRBJ1-2; D call uncertain. TRBV23-1 is an ORF, and what it does is uncertain. V was shortened by 1 base and J by 8 bases, with 11 bases between the two germline ends. The CDR3 sequence is 13 residues long. The CDR3 here is CASSQLKRWGYTF. As DNA, the CDR3 is TGCGCCAGCAGTCAATTGAAGCGCTGGGGCTACACCTTC.

A few counts support this clone. The CDR3 DNA is TGTGCCTGGAGTAAGGATGGCTACACCTTC. Its protein is CAWSKDGYTF. This sequence joins TRBV30 and TRBJ1-2; D is ambiguous. Trimming cost V 2 bases and J 6 bases, with 4 bases left between them. The CDR3 is made up of 10 amino acids. Germline V lookup: CDR1 GTSNPN, CDR2 SVGIG (reference sequence).

This clone was seen a few times. The rearrangement joins TRBV6-5 to TRBJ2-7; 8 nucleotides match TRBD2. Trimming cost V 2 bases and J 1 base; bases outside gene matches: 4. CDR1 MNHEY and CDR2 SVGAGI come from the germline V gene. This CDR3 spans 15 amino acids. CDR3 residues: CASSYGVAGSYEQYF. The CDR3 DNA is TGTGCCAGCAGTTACGGGGTAGCGGGGTCCTACGAGCAGTACTTC.

The V gene is TRBV5-1, the J gene TRBJ2-2; D call uncertain. Germline values: CDR1 SGHRS, CDR2 YFSETQ. This CDR3 has 15 residues. V lost 0 bases and J lost 4, with 10 bases in between. In nucleotides, the CDR3 is TGCGCCAGCAGCTTGGAGTACCAAGGCACCGGGGAGCTGTTTTTT. Protein product: CASSLEYQGTGELFF.

This clone was seen only once. CDR3 sequence: CASSLGQPYGYTF. The CDR3 DNA sequence: TGTGCCAGTAGTTTGGGACAGCCCTATGGCTACACCTTC. The gene calls are TRBV19 and TRBJ1-2; 7 bases agree with TRBD1. The CDR3 is made up of 13 amino acids. With 5 bases clipped from V and 4 bases from J, the junction kept 4 bases outside the gene matches. Germline V gene data show CDR1 as LNHDA and CDR2 as SQIVND (reference sequence).

This clone came up a few times. The sample carries other DNA sequences with the same CDR3. This sequence joins TRBV19 and TRBJ2-3; D unresolved. The CDR3 is 11 residues long. CDR1 LNHDA and CDR2 SQIVND come from the germline V gene (reference sequence). Trimming took off 4 bases at V and 4 bases at J, with 3 bases between the two ends. The DNA of the CDR3 is TGTGCCAGTAGTACCGCAGATACGCAGTATTTT. The encoded protein is CASSTADTQYF.